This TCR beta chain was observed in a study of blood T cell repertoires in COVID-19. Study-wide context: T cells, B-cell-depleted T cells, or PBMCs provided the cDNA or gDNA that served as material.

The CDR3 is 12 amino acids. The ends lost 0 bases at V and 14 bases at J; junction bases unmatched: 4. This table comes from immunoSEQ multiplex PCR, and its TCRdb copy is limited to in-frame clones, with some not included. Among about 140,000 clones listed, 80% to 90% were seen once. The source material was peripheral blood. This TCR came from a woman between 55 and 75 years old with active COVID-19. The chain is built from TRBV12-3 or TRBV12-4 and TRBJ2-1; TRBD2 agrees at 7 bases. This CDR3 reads CASSLASGIKFF. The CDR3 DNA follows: TGTGCCAGCAGTTTAGCCAGCGGGATTAAGTTCTTC.